Shown below are 13 T cell receptor beta chains from a single sample sequenced in a study of blood T cell repertoires in COVID-19. Some clones are missing from TCRdb's copy, which holds only in-frame ones; the method was immunoSEQ multiplex PCR. The repertoire has around 100,000 clones, 84% of them found once; the top ten carry more than 20%. Sequenced material: peripheral blood. The receptor set was obtained from a human donor in a cohort sampled during active COVID-19.

J is TRBJ2-1 and V is TRBV10-1, with TRBD1 matching 8 bases. Germline CDR1 is WNHNN and CDR2 is SYGVQD (reference sequence). Trimming at V came to 8 bases and at J to 0 bases, leaving 12 bases not matched to a gene. This CDR3 contains 17 residues. The CDR3 protein is CASGRDRPLSSYNEQFF. CDR3 in DNA: TGCGCCAGCGGCCGGGACAGGCCCCTCAGCTCCTACAATGAGCAGTTCTTC.

This chain connects TRBV24-1 to TRBJ2-3; no clear D. The germline V and J ends were trimmed by 1 base and 1 base, with 8 bases remaining between them. The CDR3 totals 15 residues. Germline CDR1 and CDR2: KGHDR and SFDVKD. As DNA, the CDR3 is TGTGCCACCAGTGATTTTAAGACTCGCACAGATACGCAGTATTTT. It translates to CATSDFKTRTDTQYF.

In this sample, this clone turned up a few times. This chain uses TRBV11-3 with TRBJ2-1, with a possible D match to TRBD1 (6 bases). The CDR3 runs to 15 residues. V lost 4 bases and J 3 bases, leaving 13 bases between the germline ends. CDR1 SGHNT and CDR2 YENEEA come from the germline V gene. The CDR3 DNA is TGTGCCAGCAGCTCACAGGGTCAGGGCTACAATGAGCAGTTCTTC. Residues: CASSSQGQGYNEQFF.

This chain's CDR3 is CASRSQEIYGYTF. DNA for the CDR3: TGTGCCAGCAGGTCACAGGAAATCTATGGCTACACCTTC. This chain uses TRBV5-4 with TRBJ1-2, with D perhaps matching TRBD1 (5 bases). The CDR3 has 13 residues. The V gene lost 5 bases and the J gene lost 4 bases, with 12 bases spanning the gap. Germline-derived CDR1 and CDR2 are SGHNT and YYREEE (reference sequence). The full variable domain, its missing parts supplied by reference TRBV5-4 and TRBJ1-2, is ETGVTQSPTHLIKTRGQQVTLRCSSQSGHNTVSWYQQALGQGPQFIFQYYREEENGRGNFPPRFSGLQFPNYSSELNVNALELDDSALYLCASRSQEIYGYTFGSGTRLTVV.

J is TRBJ2-1 and V is TRBV6-1; 16 bases align to TRBD2. Trimming at V came to 4 bases and at J to 5 bases, leaving 5 bases not matched to a gene. The germline V gene has CDR1 MNHNS and CDR2 SASEGT. The length of the CDR3 is 17 residues. DNA of the CDR3: TGTGCCAGCAGTGCGGGACTAGCGGGGGGGCTTAACAATGAGCAGTTCTTC. As protein: CASSAGLAGGLNNEQFF.

This chain connects TRBV4-2 to TRBJ1-2; perhaps TRBD1 as D (6 bases). The germline V and J ends were trimmed by 1 base and 7 bases, with 16 bases remaining between them. Germline assignment: CDR1 LGHNA and CDR2 YNFKEQ. The CDR3 has 15 amino acids. The CDR3 DNA sequence: TGTGCCAGCAGCCAAGCAACCCAGGGGAGAGGTGGCTACACCTTC. It translates to CASSQATQGRGGYTF.

There are a few counts of this clone. The DNA for the CDR3 is TGTGCCAGCAGATACAGGGGTAATGAAAAACTGTTTTTT. Protein product: CASRYRGNEKLFF. The gene calls are TRBV2 and TRBJ1-4; 7 bases line up with TRBD1. The V segment lost 6 bases and the J segment 4 bases; nucleotides outside the gene matches: 2. This CDR3 region has 13 residues. CDR1 and CDR2 (germline): SNHLY, FYNNEI.

The V and J genes are TRBV5-1 and TRBJ1-1; TRBD1 matches 9 bases. This CDR3 spans 16 amino acids. Germline CDR1 and CDR2: SGHRS and YFSETQ. Trimming took 4 bases from V and 4 from J; bases not matched to a gene: 11. CDR3 bases: TGCGCCAGCAGCCTGGACAGGGGAAGAGGGACCACTGAAGCTTTCTTT. Protein sequence: CASSLDRGRGTTEAFF. The whole variable domain, filled in from reference TRBV5-1 and TRBJ1-1, reads KAGVTQTPRYLIKTRGQQVTLSCSPISGHRSVSWYQQTPGQGLQFLFEYFSETQRNKGNFPGRFSGRQFSNSRSEMNVSTLELGDSALYLCASSLDRGRGTTEAFFGQGTRLTVV.

This chain connects TRBV27 to TRBJ1-2, with unresolved D. In germline, CDR1 is MNHEY, CDR2 SMNVEV (reference sequence). Between the trimmed V and J ends, which lost 5 bases and 1 base, there was a span of 20 bases. The CDR3 is made up of 17 amino acids. The CDR3 protein is CASSRDTGLLGNYGYTF. The CDR3 DNA sequence: TGTGCCAGCAGTCGGGATACGGGGTTATTGGGTAACTATGGCTACACCTTC.

This clone is a singleton in its sample. The V gene is TRBV6-6, the J gene TRBJ2-1, with 12 positions matching TRBD2. J gave up 9 bases and V 7 bases, and 13 bases lay outside the gene matches. Germline CDR1 is MNHNY and CDR2 is SVGAGI (reference sequence). The CDR3 has 16 residues. CDR3 loop: CASTPQGLAGLSEQFF. The CDR3 DNA follows: TGTGCCAGCACCCCACAAGGACTAGCGGGATTGAGTGAGCAGTTCTTC.

V is TRBV18 and J is TRBJ2-1; 7 bases match TRBD2. With 0 bases clipped from V and 0 bases from J, the junction kept 11 bases outside the gene matches. Germline V gives CDR1 KGHSH, CDR2 LQKENI. This CDR3 has 19 amino acids. The CDR3 sequence: CASSPPIGGSGSSYNEQFF. The CDR3 DNA is TGTGCCAGCTCACCACCGATCGGCGGGAGTGGGAGCTCCTACAATGAGCAGTTCTTC.

This chain's CDR3 is CASSLNLAGTDTQYF. CDR3 nucleotides: TGTGCCAGCAGCTTGAATCTAGCGGGGACAGATACGCAGTATTTT. This chain connects TRBV5-4 to TRBJ2-3, with 9 bases lining up with TRBD2. The CDR3 is 15 amino acids. The germline V gene encodes CDR1 SGHNT and CDR2 YYREEE (reference sequence). Unmatched junction bases numbered 3, after V lost 1 base and J lost 3 bases. Looking up the rest from reference TRBV5-4 and TRBJ2-3 gives the full variable domain: ETGVTQSPTHLIKTRGQQVTLRCSSQSGHNTVSWYQQALGQGPQFIFQYYREEENGRGNFPPRFSGLQFPNYSSELNVNALELDDSALYLCASSLNLAGTDTQYFGPGTRLTVL.

The chain joins TRBV27 to TRBJ2-1; 7 bases map to TRBD1. The length of the CDR3 is 19 residues. Germline CDR1 and CDR2: MNHEY and SMNVEV (reference sequence). V trimming: 2 bases; J trimming: 5 bases; junction bases outside the gene matches: 18. The DNA of the CDR3 is TGTGCCAGCAGTTTAATAGGAATCGCTGGGGACAGAATACACAATGAGCAGTTCTTC. Translated: CASSLIGIAGDRIHNEQFF.